One and the same sample provided the 18 T cell receptor beta chains below, sequenced in a study of blood T cell repertoires in COVID-19. Measured with immunoSEQ multiplex PCR; TCRdb has only the in-frame clones, and not every one. Counted here are 110,000 to 150,000 clones, around 81% occurring once; the ten biggest clones make up more than 7%. The sequenced sample consisted of peripheral blood. The receptor set was obtained from a human donor in a cohort sampled during active COVID-19.

V and J are TRBV6-2 or TRBV6-3 and TRBJ2-7; TRBD2 might be the D (6 bases). CDR3 length equals 14 residues. Germline CDR1 reads MNHEY; CDR2 reads SVGEGT. V was pared by 2 bases and J by 3 bases, with 11 bases between. The CDR3 DNA is TGTGCCAGCAGTTACATGTGGGGGGACTACGAGCAGTACTTC. This gives the protein CASSYMWGDYEQYF.

The chain joins TRBV7-9 to TRBJ2-1, with 8 bases fitting TRBD2. Unmatched junction bases numbered 8, after V lost 5 bases and J lost 5 bases. The germline V gene encodes CDR1 SEHNR and CDR2 FQNEAQ (reference sequence). The CDR3 sequence is 15 residues long. CDR3 amino acids: CASSPVGGANNEQFF. Here the CDR3 DNA reads TGTGCCAGCAGCCCCGTCGGGGGGGCGAACAATGAGCAGTTCTTC.

The rearrangement uses TRBV10-3 and TRBJ1-2; a weak D match, TRBD1 (5 bases). V was shortened by 2 bases and J by 6 bases, with 13 bases between the two germline ends. This CDR3 has 14 amino acids. CDR1 is ENHRY, CDR2 SYGVKD, per germline. CDR3 in amino acids: CAISELSRADGYTF. CDR3 sequence (DNA): TGTGCCATCAGTGAGCTCAGCAGGGCGGATGGCTACACCTTC.

The chain recombines TRBV29-1 with TRBJ1-1; 8 bases align to TRBD1. CDR3 length equals 13 residues. V was clipped by 4 bases and J by 5 bases; unmatched bases: 6. The germline V gene has CDR1 SQVTM and CDR2 ANQGSEA. The CDR3 region is CSVVQGATTEAFF. The CDR3 coding sequence is TGCAGCGTTGTGCAGGGGGCCACGACTGAAGCTTTCTTT.

The J gene is TRBJ2-1, the V gene TRBV15; TRBD1 matches at 12 bases. The J segment lost 7 bases and the V segment lost 5 bases, leaving 12 bases of the junction unmatched. The CDR3 runs 17 residues. Germline lookup yields CDR1 LNHNV and CDR2 YYDKDF (reference sequence). CDR3 nucleotide sequence: TGTGCCACCAGCGTTGTCGGGACAGGGGGCTTCCCAAATGAGCAGTTCTTC. Protein: CATSVVGTGGFPNEQFF. The entire variable domain, with the rest obtained from reference TRBV15 and TRBJ2-1, is as follows: DAMVIQNPRYQVTQFGKPVTLSCSQTLNHNVMYWYQQKSSQAPKLLFHYYDKDFNNEADTPDNFQSRRPNTSFCFLDIRSPGLGDTAMYLCATSVVGTGGFPNEQFFGPGTRLTVL.

This clone was found once. The chain has TRBV15 and TRBJ1-4, with a weak D call TRBD1 (5 bases). This CDR3 is built from 15 residues. Germline V lookup: CDR1 LNHNV, CDR2 YYDKDF (reference sequence). With 1 base removed from V and 8 bases from J, the gap between germline ends came to 14 bases. For the CDR3, the DNA is TGTGCCACCAGCAGAGCGCAGGGACTAGGCGAAAAACTGTTTTTT. It translates to CATSRAQGLGEKLFF.

The chain has TRBV6-2 or TRBV6-3 and TRBJ2-2; 8 positions match TRBD2. V lost 5 bases and J lost 6; bases outside the gene matches: 8. The CDR3 has 15 residues. CDR1 and CDR2 from the germline V gene are MNHEY and SVGEGT. The CDR3: CASSPRGGGSGELFF. The CDR3 nucleotides read TGTGCCAGCAGTCCCCGGGGGGGAGGATCCGGGGAGCTGTTTTTT.

The chain carries TRBV2 and TRBJ1-4, with D unresolved. Germline V gives CDR1 SNHLY, CDR2 FYNNEI. There are 12 residues in the CDR3. V shed 11 bases and J shed 5 bases, with 12 bases lying between them. The CDR3 sequence: CARGAGNEKLFF. For the CDR3, the DNA is TGTGCCCGAGGAGCGGGAAATGAAAAACTGTTTTTT.

This chain joins TRBV7-2 and TRBJ1-5; TRBD1 might be the D (6 bases). This CDR3 has 15 residues. With 7 bases removed from V and 3 bases from J, the gap between germline ends came to 16 bases. Germline lookup yields CDR1 SGHTA and CDR2 FQGNSA. In DNA, the CDR3 is TGTGCCAGCACCCAGGGGCGGGAGTTCAATCAGCCCCAGCATTTT. Translation gives CASTQGREFNQPQHF. The variable domain in full, completed from reference TRBV7-2 and TRBJ1-5, reads GAGVSQSPSNKVTEKGKDVELRCDPISGHTALYWYRQSLGQGLEFLIYFQGNSAPDKSGLPSDRFSAERTGGSVSTLTIQRTQQEDSAVYLCASTQGREFNQPQHFGDGTRLSIL.

The chain links TRBV3-1 (or the pseudogene TRBV3-2) to TRBJ2-5, with D tentatively TRBD2 (5 bases). CDR3 length equals 12 residues. V lost 6 bases and J 2 bases, leaving 7 bases between the germline ends. Germline V gene sequence: CDR1 LGHDT, CDR2 YNNKEL (reference sequence). This CDR3 is CASSRGQETQYF. The CDR3, as DNA: TGTGCCAGCAGTCGGGGACAAGAGACCCAGTACTTC.

The chain is built from TRBV5-1 and TRBJ2-7; the match to TRBD1 covers 8 bases. Trimming at V came to 0 bases and at J to 5 bases, leaving 13 bases not matched to a gene. This CDR3 region has 17 residues. The germline CDR1 and CDR2 sequences are SGHRS and YFSETQ. The CDR3 sequence: CASSLAVAPGGRDEQYF. In nucleotides, the CDR3 is TGCGCCAGCAGCTTGGCTGTGGCCCCAGGGGGCCGGGACGAGCAGTACTTC. The full variable domain, its missing parts supplied by reference TRBV5-1 and TRBJ2-7, is KAGVTQTPRYLIKTRGQQVTLSCSPISGHRSVSWYQQTPGQGLQFLFEYFSETQRNKGNFPGRFSGRQFSNSRSEMNVSTLELGDSALYLCASSLAVAPGGRDEQYFGPGTRLTVT.

The rearrangement links TRBV6-5 to TRBJ2-7; the match to TRBD1 covers 11 bases. V trimming: 2 bases; J trimming: 7 bases; junction bases outside the gene matches: 7. The CDR3 runs to 15 residues. Per germline, CDR1 MNHEY and CDR2 SVGAGI. The CDR3 loop is CASSYPGTGGREQYF. The CDR3 nucleotides are TGTGCCAGCAGTTACCCCGGGACAGGGGGGCGAGAGCAGTACTTC.

The chain recombines TRBV12-3 or TRBV12-4 with TRBJ1-4, with D hard to call. V lost 6 bases and J lost 5, with 10 bases in between. The CDR3 sequence is 13 residues long. CDR3 DNA: TGTGCCAGCAGGCTCTGGCAAAATGAAAAACTGTTTTTT. The encoded protein is CASRLWQNEKLFF.

The chain couples TRBV28 to TRBJ1-3; 11 positions match TRBD1. J lost 2 bases, V lost 6 bases, and 0 bases had no gene match. The CDR3 covers 14 residues. Germline assignment: CDR1 MDHEN and CDR2 SYDVKM. This chain's CDR3 is CASRGQGAGNTIYF. The CDR3 coding sequence is TGTGCCAGCAGGGGACAGGGGGCTGGAAACACCATATATTTT.

The chain links TRBV15 to TRBJ2-7, with 9 bases lining up with TRBD1. There are 15 residues in the CDR3. Germline V gene lookup returns CDR1 LNHNV and CDR2 YYDKDF (reference sequence). V gave up 1 base and J gave up 6 bases; unmatched junction bases: 7. The CDR3 DNA reads TGTGCCACCAGCAGAGCCCGGACAGGGGTTCTCGAGCAGTACTTC. It specifies CATSRARTGVLEQYF.

The rearrangement uses TRBV7-2 and TRBJ1-4, with TRBD1 as a possible D gene (5 bases). Germline V lookup: CDR1 SGHTA, CDR2 FQGNSA. CDR3 length: 15 residues. V was pared by 3 bases and J by 2 bases, with 10 bases between. Written as DNA, the CDR3 is TGTGCCAGCAGCTTGCGGCGGGGGACTAATGAAAAACTGTTTTTT. Amino acids: CASSLRRGTNEKLFF.

This clone appeared a single time. At the DNA level, this CDR3 is encoded by other sequences in the same sample as well. The V and J genes are TRBV5-1 and TRBJ2-3; D unresolved. V was trimmed by 4 bases and J by 0 bases, leaving 3 bases between them. Germline assignment: CDR1 SGHRS and CDR2 YFSETQ. The CDR3 spans 12 residues. The CDR3 DNA reads TGCGCCAGCAGCCTTAGCACAGATACGCAGTATTTT. This encodes CASSLSTDTQYF.

The chain employs TRBV6-5 and TRBJ1-5; D ambiguous. Germline V gene data show CDR1 as MNHEY and CDR2 as SVGAGI. The length of the CDR3 is 16 residues. Trimming pared 0 bases from V and 4 bases from J, leaving 13 bases between. The CDR3 sequence: CASSYSHPRGNQPQHF. CDR3 sequence (DNA): TGTGCCAGCAGTTACTCTCATCCGAGAGGGAATCAGCCCCAGCATTTT.